This TCR beta chain was sequenced in a study of blood T cells in healthy people across ages. This clonotype was counted only a few times. Its antigen is not identified. No DNA is shown, since the ends of the CDR3 on it are uncertain; the CDR3 is the one TCRdb lists. Primers used in a second PCR of about 7 to 12 cycles were a sample-barcoded 5' primer and a J-beta primer mix. Each cDNA molecule was tagged by a template-switch adaptor that had 12 random nucleotides. One entry per CDR3 protein, called by TCRdb with MiXCR from the 5' RACE reads. The sample shows more than 550,000 distinct CDR3 sequences, about 20% of them seen only once. A total of 14 residues make up the CDR3, ends included. CDR1 SGHNT and CDR2 YENEEA come from the germline V gene. Findings of the study overall: Donor CMV status was unknown, possibly confounding expanded clonotype changes. When one million T cells were used, diversity estimates were thought to be underestimates.

The sequence was obtained from a man aged 70-80 years in good health. Sequencing was performed on blood. This sequence joins TRBV11-3 and TRBJ1-4; the D segment call TRBD1 is taken from the table without a DNA check. CDR3 residues: CASSLEVGGGTVFF.